This T cell receptor (beta chain) was recorded in a study of read filtering for tumor transcriptome and immune sequencing. Remarks on this clonotype: As yet, its antigen is unknown. This clone may be a read error of a much larger clone one base away.

Study-wide findings and caveats: IR-seq captured clonotypes deeper and more reliably than RNA-seq.

This library used around 0.4 ug RNA and molecular barcoded adaptors spanning alpha/delta and beta/gamma chains. One entry per CDR3 protein, called by TCRdb with MiXCR from the reads. The table lists 30,000 to 40,000 distinct CDR3 sequences, more than 13% of them singletons, with 6% to 8% in the top ten. The sequenced sample consisted of a population of CD138-negative cells sorted from bone marrow. The sequence derives from a donor aged 40 or older with multiple myeloma.

CDR3 sequence: CASSLGGFGNRPQHF. Here the CDR3 DNA reads TGCGCCAGCAGCTTGGGCGGGTTCGGCAATCGGCCCCAGCATTTT. The gene calls are TRBV5-1 and TRBJ1-5; D is ambiguous. Per germline, CDR1 SGHRS and CDR2 YFSETQ. The CDR3 has 15 residues. The full variable domain, in which reference TRBV5-1 and TRBJ1-5 provide the parts outside the CDR3, is KAGVTQTPRYLIKTRGQQVTLSCSPISGHRSVSWYQQTPGQGLQFLFEYFSETQRNKGNFPGRFSGRQFSNSRSEMNVSTLELGDSALYLCASSLGGFGNRPQHFGDGTRLSIL.